These 8 T cell receptor beta chains came from one sample sequenced in a study of vaccination effects on CD4 cells after COVID-19. For these TCRs, the target antigens are not known. Under the ViraFEST assay, PBMC were stimulated with viral peptide pools so that antigen-specific CD4+ T cells expanded. Sequencing was performed afterwards. CD4+ T cell isolation took place after nine to eleven days of culture. The participants, recipients of two vaccine doses, got either BNT162b2 or mRNA-1273. The data were produced by immunoSEQ multiplex PCR, yet TCRdb's version contains in-frame clones alone and is incomplete. The data show tens of thousands of clones, roughly four fifths seen once. This sample comprised CD4+ T cells from PBMCs cultured with HCoV-229E spike peptides, obtained after COVID-19 vaccination. The receptors originated from a human donor who received a COVID-19 vaccine.

This chain uses TRBV4-1 with TRBJ2-2, with D tentatively TRBD2 (5 bases). Between the trimmed V and J ends, which lost 0 bases and 0 bases, there was a span of 8 bases. Germline V gives CDR1 MGHRA, CDR2 YSYEKL. The CDR3 loop spans 16 amino acids. CDR3 DNA sequence: TGCGCCAGCAGCCAAGAGCCGGGGTCGAACACCGGGGAGCTGTTTTTT. Amino acids: CASSQEPGSNTGELFF.

J is TRBJ1-3 and V is TRBV30, with D perhaps matching TRBD1 (5 bases). The V and J ends lost 3 bases and 2 bases respectively, with 8 bases between them. Germline loops: CDR1 GTSNPN, CDR2 SVGIG (reference sequence). CDR3 size: 13 residues. CDR3 loop: CAWSRGAGNTIYF. As DNA, the CDR3 is TGTGCCTGGAGCCGGGGCGCTGGAAACACCATATATTTT.

The table lists this clone with a few counts. In DNA form, the CDR3 reads TGTGCCAGCAGCTTGGGACTAGCGGGTGGGACGGGAAAGACCCAGTACTTC. Protein product: CASSLGLAGGTGKTQYF. This chain joins TRBV5-5 and TRBJ2-5; 10 bases are shared with TRBD2. With 0 bases clipped from V and 6 bases from J, the junction kept 11 bases outside the gene matches. CDR1 is SGHKS, CDR2 YYEKEE, per germline (reference sequence). The CDR3 has 17 amino acids.

This chain joins TRBV6-2 or TRBV6-3 and TRBJ2-3; D possibly uses TRBD1 or TRBD2 (6 bases each). V was clipped by 6 bases and J by 1 base, with 17 bases between them. This CDR3 region has 16 residues. The germline gives CDR1 MNHEY, CDR2 SVGEGT. The CDR3 coding sequence is TGTGCCAGCAGCCGGCCCGGGGGCACGGGCACAGATACGCAGTATTTT. Amino acid sequence: CASSRPGGTGTDTQYF.

The chain joins TRBV25-1 to TRBJ2-5; 13 positions match TRBD2. From germline, CDR1 is MGHDK and CDR2 SYGVNS. This CDR3 contains 18 residues. The V gene end was trimmed by 0 bases and the J gene end by 4 bases; junction bases not matched to a gene: 8. CDR3 sequence reads: CASSEYTSGGARGETQYF. The CDR3 DNA reads as TGTGCCAGCAGTGAATATACTAGCGGGGGGGCTAGAGGAGAGACCCAGTACTTC.

The chain carries TRBV18 and TRBJ1-1; D ambiguous. V lost 3 bases and J lost 4, with 12 bases in between. The germline gives CDR1 KGHSH, CDR2 LQKENI. The CDR3 sequence is 14 residues long. The CDR3 sequence is CASSPYYKGTEAFF. CDR3 nucleotides: TGTGCCAGCTCACCCTATTACAAGGGCACTGAAGCTTTCTTT. The entire variable domain, with the rest obtained from reference TRBV18 and TRBJ1-1, is as follows: NAGVMQNPRHLVRRRGQEARLRCSPMKGHSHVYWYRQLPEEGLKFMVYLQKENIIDESGMPKERFSAEFPKEGPSILRIQQVVRGDSAAYFCASSPYYKGTEAFFGQGTRLTVV.

This clone was found a few times. The chain employs TRBV29-1 and TRBJ1-5; the D is unclear. Trimming removed 4 bases from V and 0 bases from J, with 10 bases in between. Germline CDR1 is SQVTM and CDR2 is ANQGSEA. The CDR3 runs to 14 residues. CDR3: CSVVSGNSNQPQHF. CDR3 coding DNA: TGCAGCGTTGTTTCCGGGAATAGCAATCAGCCCCAGCATTTT. The entire variable domain, with the rest obtained from reference TRBV29-1 and TRBJ1-5, is as follows: SAVISQKPSRDICQRGTSLTIQCQVDSQVTMMFWYRQQPGQSLTLIATANQGSEATYESGFVIDKFPISRPNLTFSTLTVSNMSPEDSSIYLCSVVSGNSNQPQHFGDGTRLSIL.

The rearrangement links TRBV6-5 to TRBJ2-1; weak D call: TRBD2 (7 bases). The V end lost 4 bases, the J end lost 7 bases, and 17 bases lay between the germline ends. Germline CDR1 MNHEY, CDR2 SVGAGI. The CDR3 length is 15 residues. CDR3 nucleotides: TGTGCCAGCAGTTTCGGAAGGGGGGGGGTAAATGAGCAGTTCTTC. This gives the protein CASSFGRGGVNEQFF.